The clone carrying this T cell receptor (beta chain) was seen ten or more times. The target antigen is unknown. The data stem from a study of T cell repertoires in cytomegalovirus infection. Background on the study: Public TCR beta signature analysis indicated the presence of both CMV infection and matching HLA type.

TCRdb re-analysed the reads in MiXCR, keeping a single row per CDR3 protein. The sample shows roughly 250,000 distinct CDR3 sequences, roughly an eighth of them seen only once. Study-level points and caveats: HLA-C-restricted, CMV-specific TCR beta clonotypes were dominant ex vivo.

V shed 11 bases, J shed 7 bases, and the junction held 5 bases outside the gene matches. The CDR3 contains 12 residues. This TCR derives from a human donor in good health (CMV status not recorded). Some clones in this sample may be carry-over from other donors' samples. The sample comprised PBMCs. The rearrangement joins TRBV12-3 or TRBV12-4 to TRBJ2-4; 10 bases fit TRBD1. The CDR3 DNA sequence: TGTGCCGTCCGGACAGGGGGGAACATTCAGTACTTC. It specifies CAVRTGGNIQYF.